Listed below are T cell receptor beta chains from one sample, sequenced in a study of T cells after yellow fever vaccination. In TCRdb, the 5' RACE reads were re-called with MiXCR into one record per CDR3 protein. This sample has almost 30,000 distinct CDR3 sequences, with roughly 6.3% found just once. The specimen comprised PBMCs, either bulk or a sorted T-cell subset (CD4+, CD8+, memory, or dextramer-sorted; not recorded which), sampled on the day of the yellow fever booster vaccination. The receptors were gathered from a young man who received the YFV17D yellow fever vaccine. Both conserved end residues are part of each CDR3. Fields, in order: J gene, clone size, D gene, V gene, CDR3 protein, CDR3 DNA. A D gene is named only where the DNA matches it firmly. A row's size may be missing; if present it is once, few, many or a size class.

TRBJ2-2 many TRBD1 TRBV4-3 CASSLMTGPAGELFF TGCGCCAGCAGCCTGATGACAGGGCCGGCCGGGGAGCTGTTTTTT
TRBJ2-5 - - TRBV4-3 CASSQGASGETQYF TGCGCCAGCAGCCAAGGGGCTAGTGGGGAGACCCAGTACTTC
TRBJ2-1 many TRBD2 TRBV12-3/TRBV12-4 CASTSSGPSYNEQFF TGTGCCAGCACCAGTAGCGGGCCTTCCTACAATGAGCAGTTCTTC
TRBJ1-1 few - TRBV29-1 CSVGSGDTEAFF TGCAGCGTTGGCTCAGGGGACACTGAAGCTTTCTTT
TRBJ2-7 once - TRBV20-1 CSAPTTYERYF TGCAGTGCTCCCACGACCTACGAGCGGTACTTC
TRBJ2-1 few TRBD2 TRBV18 CASTDTSGGYNEQFF TGTGCCAGCACCGATACTAGCGGGGGGTACAATGAGCAGTTCTTC
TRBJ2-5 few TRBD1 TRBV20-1 CSAARDRVKGETQYF TGCAGTGCTGCTCGGGACAGGGTCAAGGGTGAGACCCAGTACTTC
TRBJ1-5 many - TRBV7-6 CASSLDWSGNQPQHF TGTGCCAGCAGCTTAGACTGGTCGGGCAATCAGCCCCAGCATTTT
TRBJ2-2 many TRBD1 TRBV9 CASSPWDRGLTGELFF TGTGCCAGCAGCCCGTGGGACAGGGGGCTCACCGGGGAGCTGTTTTTT
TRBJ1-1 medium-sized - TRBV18 CASSPPTASIAEAFF TGTGCCAGCTCACCACCTACCGCGAGCATCGCTGAAGCTTTCTTT
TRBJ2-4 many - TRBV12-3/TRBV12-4 CASSLDVGIQYF TGTGCCAGCAGTTTAGATGTGGGCATTCAGTACTTC
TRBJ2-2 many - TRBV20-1 CSAALWGSGELFF TGCAGTGCTGCCCTCTGGGGTTCCGGGGAGCTGTTTTTT
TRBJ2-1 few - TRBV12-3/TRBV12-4 CASSLVPLSWGYEQFF TGTGCCAGCAGTTTAGTCCCCCTTTCTTGGGGTTATGAGCAGTTCTTC
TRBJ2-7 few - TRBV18 CASSLTGPPNEQYF TGTGCCAGCTCACTTACGGGACCCCCTAACGAGCAGTACTTC
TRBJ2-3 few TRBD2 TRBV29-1 CSVEDTEREGVTDTQYF TGCAGCGTTGAAGATACGGAGCGGGAGGGGGTCACAGATACGCAGTATTTT